This T cell receptor beta chain was sequenced during a study of monozygotic twins with inflammatory bowel disease. Study findings and constraints: Fewer clonotypes were shared with others by IBD patients than by healthy twins, especially with disease activity. Patients received differing immunosuppressive treatments, which may have added variability to their repertoires. Those with IBD had lower TCRbeta diversity (inverse Simpson) than their healthy co-twins did.

For this clonotype: Its antigen is unidentified.

Germline CDR1 DFQATT, CDR2 SNEGSKA (reference sequence). The CDR3 is made up of 12 amino acids. It was approximately 3,700 ng of total RNA that each TCR library used. From its re-call of the 5' RACE reads, TCRdb lists each CDR3 protein once, without DNA. This repertoire includes 350,000 to 400,000 distinct CDR3 sequences. The genes are TRBV20-1 and TRBJ2-7. This TCR was sampled from a human donor with ulcerative colitis or Crohn's disease, or a healthy co-twin of an affected twin (not recorded which). Sequencing was carried out using blood. The CDR3 loop reads CSASAGIYEQYF.